Reported below is one T cell receptor beta chain. The data are from a study of blood T cell repertoires in COVID-19. Germline CDR1 and CDR2: SGHRS and YFSETQ. V was shortened by 6 bases and J by 8 bases, with 15 bases between the two germline ends. The CDR3 length is 14 residues. This table comes from immunoSEQ multiplex PCR, and its TCRdb copy is limited to in-frame clones, with some not included. Here the sample spans about 250,000 clones, approximately 90% being singletons. The sequenced material came from PBMCs or T cells enriched from blood (not recorded which). The rearrangement links TRBV5-1 to TRBJ1-6, with TRBD1 as a possible D gene (6 bases). This sequence originates from a man in his forties who had recovered from COVID-19. CDR3 residues: CASKGTQGDSPLHF. The CDR3 nucleotides read TGCGCCAGCAAGGGGACACAAGGTGATTCACCCCTCCACTTT.